These 10 T cell receptor beta chains originate from one sample sequenced in a study of T cells after yellow fever vaccination (dated by TCRdb to between 2018 and 2021). Library method: 5' RACE. TCRdb records Illumina HiSeq 2500 as the sequencer. TCRdb handled the public reads itself, with Q25 trimming in fastp and clone calling in MiXCR, and kept productive beta chains. CDR3 protein duplicates are merged, each entry listing the most common genes and DNA. This sample gives around 530,000 distinct CDR3 sequences in total; about 15% of them show up just once. Around 16% of the sample goes to the ten largest clones. The label giving this sample's treatment or condition can be read as: live attenuated yellow fever vaccine strain. Sequences were derived from PBMCs, sampled 4 to 6 days after the first yellow fever vaccination. All receptors derive from a man aged 18 to 29 who received the YFV17D yellow fever vaccine.

In its sample, this clonotype was seen a few times. V and J are TRBV7-3 and TRBJ2-1; 7 nucleotides line up with TRBD2. V was pared by 3 bases and J by 1 base, with 6 bases of the junction left unmatched. In germline, CDR1 is SGHTA, CDR2 FQGTGA. The CDR3 contains 16 residues. CDR3 nucleotides: TGTGCCAGCAGCTTCGGAGCGGGGCGGTCCTACAATGAGCAGTTCTTC. Amino acids: CASSFGAGRSYNEQFF.

This clonotype was observed a few times. The CDR3 DNA is TGTGCCAGCAGTTTATATCCCCAGGGGACAGCGCTAGCCAAAAACATTCAGTACTTC. Protein sequence: CASSLYPQGTALAKNIQYF. The rearrangement joins TRBV28 to TRBJ2-4; 7 bases line up with TRBD1. This CDR3 contains 19 residues. The germline gives CDR1 MDHEN, CDR2 SYDVKM. Germline trimming cut 1 base from V and 0 bases from J; bases unmatched to any gene: 12.

This clonotype was recorded a few times. This chain connects TRBV9 to TRBJ2-2; D might be TRBD2 (6 bases). Trimming took off 4 bases at V and 6 bases at J, with 16 bases between the two ends. The CDR3 length is 15 residues. Germline lookup yields CDR1 SGDLS and CDR2 YYNGEE. The CDR3 loop reads CASSLTAREAGELFF. DNA for the CDR3: TGTGCCAGCAGCCTCACGGCGAGGGAGGCCGGGGAGCTGTTTTTT.

This clonotype was detected only a few times. The chain is built from TRBV5-1 and TRBJ2-2; TRBD1 agrees at 7 bases. The junction had 6 bases not matched to a gene; V was cut back by 4 bases and J by 3 bases. The CDR3 totals 15 residues. Germline-derived CDR1 and CDR2 are SGHRS and YFSETQ. Here the CDR3 reads CASSLYRGDTGELFF. For the CDR3, the DNA is TGCGCCAGCAGCCTTTACAGGGGCGACACCGGGGAGCTGTTTTTT.

The chain combines TRBV20-1 with TRBJ1-1; D is unresolved. Per germline, CDR1 DFQATT and CDR2 SNEGSKA (reference sequence). V dropped 3 bases and J dropped 3 bases, with 14 bases sitting between them. This CDR3 comprises 14 residues. The CDR3 DNA reads TGCAGTGCTAGTGGGGTAAATATGGACACTGAAGCTTTCTTT. This sequence encodes CSASGVNMDTEAFF.

V usage is TRBV27 and J usage is TRBJ2-3; possibly TRBD2 for D (7 bases). Trimming shortened V by 3 bases and J by 7 bases, and 17 bases separated the two germline ends. Germline V gene data show CDR1 as MNHEY and CDR2 as SMNVEV (reference sequence). The CDR3 is 15 amino acids. The CDR3 nucleotides are TGTGCCAGCAGTTTTGGAGGGGGGGCATTTAATACGCAGTATTTT. Encoded protein: CASSFGGGAFNTQYF.

There are a few counts of this clonotype. The chain combines TRBV19 with TRBJ1-1; no firm D call. Germline V gene sequence: CDR1 LNHDA, CDR2 SQIVND (reference sequence). Trimming shortened V by 8 bases and J by 0 bases, and 10 bases separated the two germline ends. There are 13 residues in the CDR3. The CDR3 DNA reads as TGTGCCAGTCATGGACCCTTGAACACTGAAGCTTTCTTT. Translated: CASHGPLNTEAFF.

This clonotype occurred a few times. The chain links TRBV20-1 to TRBJ1-5; D not certain. V was cut by 3 bases and J by 8 bases, with 11 bases left in between. The germline V gene encodes CDR1 DFQATT and CDR2 SNEGSKA (reference sequence). The CDR3 has 12 residues. The CDR3 protein is CSASPETKPQHF. CDR3 in DNA: TGCAGTGCTAGTCCTGAGACCAAGCCCCAGCATTTT.

This clonotype was detected many times. The junction does not match germline at one end; this may be a read error. V gene TRBV7-2 combines with J gene TRBJ2-1; D gene ambiguous. There are 15 residues in the CDR3. CDR1 and CDR2 (germline): SGHTA, FQGNSA. The CDR3 protein is CASSLGYSSYNEQFF. CDR3 sequence (DNA): TGCGCCAGCAGCTTGGGCTATAGCTCCTACAATGAGCAGTTCTTC.

The V and J genes are TRBV3-1 and TRBJ1-1, with D perhaps TRBD1 (5 bases). V was shortened by 0 bases and J by 3 bases, with 23 bases between the two germline ends. Germline V lookup: CDR1 LGHDT, CDR2 YNNKEL (reference sequence). The CDR3 sequence is 19 residues long. CDR3 DNA: TGTGCCAGCAGCCAAGATCCACTGGGGACCTCAAATGGGGACACTGAAGCTTTCTTT. Translated: CASSQDPLGTSNGDTEAFF.